This T cell receptor (beta chain) was sequenced in a study of T cell repertoires in MIS-A myocarditis. Profiled with immunoSEQ multiplex PCR; TCRdb holds only in-frame clones, not every one. The data contain about 11,000 clones, around 83% of them singletons. Specimen: right ventricle heart tissue obtained at autopsy. The receptor's source is a man in his late teens or twenties with fulminant myocarditis from multisystem inflammatory syndrome in adults (MIS-A) after COVID-19.

In DNA form, the CDR3 reads TGCGCCAGCAGCCAGGGGCCCACTAGCGGGGGGGCAGATACGCAGTATTTT. Its translation: CASSQGPTSGGADTQYF. The rearrangement joins TRBV4-1 to TRBJ2-3; 13 bases align to TRBD2. Germline lookup yields CDR1 MGHRA and CDR2 YSYEKL. V lost 3 bases to trimming and J lost 4 bases; unmatched junction nucleotides: 7. The CDR3 spans 17 residues.